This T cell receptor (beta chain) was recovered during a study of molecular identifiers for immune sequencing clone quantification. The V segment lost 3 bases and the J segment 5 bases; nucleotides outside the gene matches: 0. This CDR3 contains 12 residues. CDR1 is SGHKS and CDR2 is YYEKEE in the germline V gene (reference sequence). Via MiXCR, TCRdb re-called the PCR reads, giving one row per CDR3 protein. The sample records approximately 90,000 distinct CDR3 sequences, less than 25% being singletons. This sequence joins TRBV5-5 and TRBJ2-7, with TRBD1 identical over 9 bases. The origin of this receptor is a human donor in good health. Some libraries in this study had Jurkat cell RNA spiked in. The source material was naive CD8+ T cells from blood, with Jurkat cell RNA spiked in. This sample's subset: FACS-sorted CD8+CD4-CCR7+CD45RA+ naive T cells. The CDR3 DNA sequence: TGTGCCAGCAGCTGGACAGGGGACGAGCAGTACTTC. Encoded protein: CASSWTGDEQYF.